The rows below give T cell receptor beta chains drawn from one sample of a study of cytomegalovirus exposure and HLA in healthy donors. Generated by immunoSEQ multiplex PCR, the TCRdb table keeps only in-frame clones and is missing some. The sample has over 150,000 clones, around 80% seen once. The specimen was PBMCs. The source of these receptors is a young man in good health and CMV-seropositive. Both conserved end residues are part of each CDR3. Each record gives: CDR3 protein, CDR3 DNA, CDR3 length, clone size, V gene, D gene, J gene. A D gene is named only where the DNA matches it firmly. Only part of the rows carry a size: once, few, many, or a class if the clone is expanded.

CASSDSWIPAGLLYEQYF | TGTGCCAGCAGTGACTCGTGGATTCCGGCGGGCTTACTCTACGAGCAGTACTTC | 18 | few | TRBV6-4 | - | TRBJ2-7
CASSLTGNPSSYNEQFF | TGTGCCAGCAGCTTAACAGGGAACCCTAGCTCCTACAATGAGCAGTTCTTC | 17 | - | TRBV7-9 | - | TRBJ2-1
CSVGQGTGELFF | TGCAGCGTGGGGCAGGGCACCGGGGAGCTGTTTTTT | 12 | - | TRBV29-1 | - | TRBJ2-2
CSSSSASGRPTYEQYF | TGTTCCAGCAGCTCAGCTAGCGGGAGGCCAACCTACGAGCAGTACTTC | 16 | - | TRBV7-9 | TRBD2 | TRBJ2-7
CATSREQLQETQYF | TGTGCCACCAGCAGAGAACAGCTCCAAGAGACCCAGTACTTC | 14 | - | TRBV15 | - | TRBJ2-5
CASSSGTPNTGELFF | TGTGCCAGCAGCAGCGGGACACCGAACACCGGGGAGCTGTTTTTT | 15 | - | TRBV5-4 | - | TRBJ2-2
CAISESLGVTEAFF | TGTGCCATCAGTGAGTCTTTGGGAGTCACTGAAGCTTTCTTT | 14 | few | TRBV10-3 | - | TRBJ1-1
CASSIQGEITGELFF | TGTGCCAGTAGTATACAGGGGGAGATAACCGGGGAGCTGTTTTTT | 15 | - | TRBV19 | TRBD1 | TRBJ2-2
CATSRAGGILNTEAFF | TGTGCCACCAGCAGAGCCGGGGGTATACTGAACACTGAAGCTTTCTTT | 16 | - | TRBV15 | - | TRBJ1-1
CSSSLQTSGGYEQYF | TGTTCCAGCAGCTTACAAACTAGCGGGGGCTACGAGCAGTACTTC | 15 | few | TRBV7-9 | TRBD2 | TRBJ2-7
CASSEWAGIIKPQHF | TGTGCCAGCAGTGAATGGGCGGGAATTATCAAGCCCCAGCATTTT | 15 | - | TRBV6-1 | - | TRBJ1-5
CASSFGGLGSETQYF | TGCGCCAGCAGCTTTGGCGGACTAGGATCTGAGACCCAGTACTTC | 15 | - | TRBV5-1 | TRBD2 | TRBJ2-5
CASSPGHLPDEQFF | TGTGCCAGCAGCCCGGGACACCTTCCCGATGAGCAGTTCTTC | 14 | - | TRBV7-3 | - | TRBJ2-1